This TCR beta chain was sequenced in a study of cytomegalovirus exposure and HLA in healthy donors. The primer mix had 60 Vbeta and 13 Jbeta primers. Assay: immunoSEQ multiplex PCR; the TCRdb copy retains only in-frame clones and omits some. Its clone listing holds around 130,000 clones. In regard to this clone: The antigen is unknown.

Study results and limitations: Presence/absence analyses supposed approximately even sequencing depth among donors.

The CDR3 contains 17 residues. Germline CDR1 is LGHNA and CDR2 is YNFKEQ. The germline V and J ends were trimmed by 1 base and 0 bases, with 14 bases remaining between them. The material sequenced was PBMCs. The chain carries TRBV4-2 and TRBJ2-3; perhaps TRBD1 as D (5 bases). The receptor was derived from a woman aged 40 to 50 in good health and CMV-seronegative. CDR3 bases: TGTGCCAGCAGCCAAGCCCCTGGACAAACTAGCACAGATACGCAGTATTTT. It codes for CASSQAPGQTSTDTQYF.